This TCR beta chain was captured in a study of T cell repertoires in cytomegalovirus infection. At the level of the study: Recently identified HLA-C-restricted CMV epitopes were among the peptides used. Public TCR beta signatures marked donors with CMV infection and the matching HLA. General study results and limits: Cumulated frequencies of public TCR beta families served to identify carriers of CMV plus the relevant HLA.

With regard to this clonotype: Its target is unknown.

Germline V gives CDR1 LGHNA, CDR2 YNFKEQ. The V end was cut by 4 bases, the J end by 0 bases, with 14 bases between. The CDR3 totals 16 residues. TCRdb itself ran the reads through MiXCR, one entry per CDR3 protein. The table shows around 100,000 distinct CDR3 sequences, with 42% occurring only once. The material sequenced was CD8+ T cells from cultured PBMCs, taken from culture after CMV antigen stimulation. The TCR was taken from a human donor in good health (CMV status not recorded). Some clones in this sample may be carry-over from other donors' samples. The rearrangement uses TRBV4-2 and TRBJ2-3; D remains unclear. The CDR3 region is CASSPDSLTSTDTQYF. CDR3 in DNA: TGTGCCAGCAGCCCCGACTCCCTCACTAGCACAGATACGCAGTATTTT.